These 17 T cell receptor beta chains were sequenced from one sample in a study of CD8 T cells in ankylosing spondylitis (dated by TCRdb to 2016 to 2017). The library came from 5' RACE. Sequenced using an Illumina HiSeq 2500. The public reads were run again by TCRdb, first through fastp at Q25 and then through MiXCR, and only productive beta chains were kept. Duplicate CDR3 protein sequences are folded into a single record with the most common DNA and genes. This sample has 100,000 to 150,000 distinct CDR3 sequences in its table, and 9.3% of those were observed once. Approximately 3.4% of the sample lies in the top ten. The source material was blood, either unsorted or a sorted T cell fraction (not recorded which). Receptors were obtained from a male donor with ankylosing spondylitis or in good health (not recorded which).

The sample holds many counts of this clonotype. DNA for the CDR3: TGCAGTGCTAGAGGACTAGCGGGGCACTCCTACGAGCAGTACTTC. It specifies CSARGLAGHSYEQYF. The rearrangement uses TRBV20-1 and TRBJ2-7, with 11 bases that match TRBD2. V shed 1 base and J 0 bases; nucleotides not matched to a gene: 2. In germline, CDR1 is DFQATT, CDR2 SNEGSKA (reference sequence). This CDR3 spans 15 amino acids.

This clonotype has at least ten counts. This chain links TRBV27 with TRBJ1-2; 7 nucleotides agree with TRBD1. There are 15 residues in the CDR3. The V gene's germline CDR1 is MNHEY and CDR2 SMNVEV (reference sequence). V lost 6 bases and J lost 0; bases outside the gene matches: 7. The CDR3 DNA follows: TGTGCCAGCAGACGGACAGGCAAGACTAACTATGGCTACACCTTC. This gives the protein CASRRTGKTNYGYTF.

This clonotype was recorded a few times. The chain is built from TRBV7-9 and TRBJ1-5; 12 nucleotides align to TRBD1. Germline CDR1 SEHNR, CDR2 FQNEAQ (reference sequence). CDR3 size: 16 residues. The ends lost 4 bases at V and 3 bases at J; junction bases unmatched: 4. This CDR3 reads CASSSGQGAINQPQHF. The DNA of the CDR3 is TGTGCCAGCAGCTCGGGACAGGGGGCAATCAATCAGCCCCAGCATTTT.

This clonotype has a count of ten or more. This sequence joins TRBV20-1 and TRBJ2-1, with unresolved D. Looked up from germline, CDR1 is DFQATT and CDR2 is SNEGSKA (reference sequence). This CDR3 is built from 15 residues. Trimming removed 3 bases at V and 1 base at J, with 13 bases between. The CDR3 DNA reads as TGCAGTGCTAGTACCCCTTTGGGGTCCTACAATGAGCAGTTCTTC. It translates to CSASTPLGSYNEQFF.

This clonotype was recorded many times. This chain links TRBV5-5 with TRBJ2-1; D unresolved. This CDR3 contains 15 residues. Germline CDR1 is SGHKS and CDR2 is YYEKEE (reference sequence). Trimming took 5 bases from V and 0 from J, leaving 12 bases between them. CDR3 in amino acids: CASRSDLSSYNEQFF. The CDR3 region has the DNA TGTGCCAGCAGATCGGATCTTAGCTCCTACAATGAGCAGTTCTTC.

This clonotype was detected a few times. V and J are TRBV5-1 and TRBJ2-1; TRBD2 aligns across 14 bases. Germline CDR1 and CDR2: SGHRS and YFSETQ. The CDR3 is made up of 16 amino acids. The V and J ends lost 3 bases and 6 bases, in that order; junction bases with no gene match: 5. The CDR3 loop is CASSWGLAGVVNEQFF. CDR3 DNA sequence: TGCGCCAGCAGCTGGGGACTAGCGGGAGTTGTCAATGAGCAGTTCTTC.

This clonotype was seen repeatedly, ten times or more. The J gene is TRBJ1-1, the V gene TRBV9; 9 bases map to TRBD1. V trimming: 4 bases; J trimming: 7 bases; junction bases outside the gene matches: 8. The CDR3 covers 14 residues. The germline gives CDR1 SGDLS, CDR2 YYNGEE. DNA of the CDR3: TGTGCCAGCAGCACAACAGGGGGCGCGGTTGAAGCTTTCTTT. Residues: CASSTTGGAVEAFF.

This clonotype was recorded many times. The rearrangement joins TRBV20-1 to TRBJ2-3, with D maybe TRBD1 (6 bases). Per the germline V gene, CDR1 is DFQATT and CDR2 is SNEGSKA (reference sequence). V shed 6 bases and J shed 2 bases, with 15 bases lying between them. This CDR3 region has 14 residues. CDR3 loop: CSAVQGSFTDTQYF. The DNA of the CDR3 is TGCAGTGCCGTACAGGGATCGTTCACAGATACGCAGTATTTT.

This clonotype showed up many times. This rearrangement joins TRBV12-3 or TRBV12-4 to TRBJ2-3; the D gene could be TRBD1 or TRBD2 (5 bases each). This CDR3 spans 14 amino acids. Trimming removed 4 bases from V and 0 bases from J, with 8 bases in between. In DNA, the CDR3 is TGTGCCAGCAGTTGGGGCGGGAGCACAGATACGCAGTATTTT. Protein product: CASSWGGSTDTQYF.

This clonotype has only a few counts. J is TRBJ1-6 and V is TRBV6-6; D not resolved. The germline CDR1 and CDR2 sequences are MNHNY and SVGAGI (reference sequence). V was pared by 4 bases and J by 8 bases, with 6 bases between. The CDR3 loop spans 12 amino acids. The CDR3 nucleotides read TGTGCCAGCAGTTGGATTGATTCACCCCTCCACTTT. Residues: CASSWIDSPLHF.

A note on this clonotype: A clone one base away is much larger, so this may be a read error. The genes are TRBV29-1 and TRBJ2-7, with D possibly being TRBD1 (5 bases). Looked up from germline, CDR1 is SQVTM and CDR2 is ANQGSEA. The CDR3 has 14 amino acids. CDR3 protein: CSPGGARSSYEHYF. CDR3 sequence (DNA): TGCAGCCCCGGTGGGGCCCGGAGCTCCTACGAGCATTACTTC.

This clonotype showed up many times. The chain combines TRBV5-1 with TRBJ2-7; D gene uncertain. The V gene's germline CDR1 is SGHRS and CDR2 YFSETQ. This CDR3 has 14 residues. The V end was cut by 0 bases, the J end by 1 base, with 8 bases between. In DNA form, the CDR3 reads TGCGCCAGCAGCTTGGGACAAGGATCCTACGAGCAGTACTTC. This encodes CASSLGQGSYEQYF.

In this sample, this clonotype turned up once. The V call is TRBV20-1, the J call TRBJ2-2; no reliable D call. Per the germline V gene, CDR1 is DFQATT and CDR2 is SNEGSKA (reference sequence). The CDR3 runs 14 residues. V was trimmed by 0 bases and J by 5 bases, leaving 10 bases between them. In DNA form, the CDR3 reads TGCAGTGCTAGAGAGACTGGAAGGACCGGGGAGCTGTTTTTT. Translating gives CSARETGRTGELFF.

This clonotype came up a few times. The V gene is TRBV15, the J gene TRBJ2-5, with D perhaps given as TRBD1 or TRBD2 (5 bases each). This CDR3 has 15 amino acids. Germline-derived CDR1 and CDR2 are LNHNV and YYDKDF (reference sequence). V was shortened by 3 bases and J by 1 base, with 12 bases between the two germline ends. The CDR3 sequence: CATSSVTGTQETQYF. CDR3 DNA: TGTGCCACCAGCAGTGTCACCGGGACCCAAGAGACCCAGTACTTC.

This clonotype was observed at least ten times. The chain is built from TRBV20-1 and TRBJ2-7; TRBD1 matches 10 bases. The CDR3 loop spans 14 amino acids. Germline V gives CDR1 DFQATT, CDR2 SNEGSKA (reference sequence). J was trimmed by 9 bases and V by 3 bases; bases with no gene match: 11. CDR3 protein: CSASTGTGVFGQYF. CDR3 sequence (DNA): TGCAGTGCTAGCACCGGGACAGGGGTTTTCGGGCAGTACTTC.

There are many counts of this clonotype. The chain has TRBV20-1 and TRBJ2-2; D gene unclear. CDR1 is DFQATT, CDR2 SNEGSKA, per germline (reference sequence). The CDR3 is made up of 15 amino acids. The V end was cut by 5 bases, the J end by 5 bases, with 18 bases between. CDR3 protein: CSAWESPGKTGELFF. In DNA form, the CDR3 reads TGCAGTGCTTGGGAAAGCCCCGGAAAGACCGGGGAGCTGTTTTTT.

This clonotype was seen many times. This sequence joins TRBV5-1 and TRBJ2-7; 8 bases line up with TRBD1. The V gene's germline CDR1 is SGHRS and CDR2 YFSETQ. This CDR3 is 15 amino acids long. The V gene end was trimmed by 3 bases and the J gene end by 0 bases; junction bases not matched to a gene: 5. CDR3: CASSWGQASSYEQYF. CDR3 nucleotides: TGCGCCAGCAGCTGGGGACAGGCGAGCTCCTACGAGCAGTACTTC.